This TCR beta chain was sequenced during a study of cytomegalovirus exposure and HLA in healthy donors. Assay used: immunoSEQ multiplex PCR; TCRdb lists only in-frame clones, some missing. This table has approximately 70,000 clones, approximately 94% appearing once. Regarding the study as a whole: In the roughly 120 validation repertoires, a later analysis found that first-cohort TCR clusters tended to co-occur.

Worth noting for this clone: As yet, its antigen is unknown.

The source is a woman aged 18-35 years in good health and CMV-seronegative. Sample: PBMCs.

The CDR3 is CASSLQIPYEQYF. In nucleotides, the CDR3 is TGTGCCAGCAGCTTACAGATCCCCTACGAGCAGTACTTC. The chain has TRBV7-2 and TRBJ2-7; D is undetermined. The germline V gene encodes CDR1 SGHTA and CDR2 FQGNSA. The CDR3 totals 13 residues. Trimming cost V 2 bases and J 2 bases, with 7 bases left between them.